The 5 T cell receptor beta chains below come from one sample, sequenced in a study of prognosis after radiotherapy for stage I lung cancer. From genomic DNA, two-round multiplex PCR was used to amplify TCR beta CDR3. TRBV and TRBJ genes each had their own specific primers in first-round PCR. TCRdb re-called the multiplex PCR reads through MiXCR, storing one row per CDR3 protein. The table includes about 15,000 distinct CDR3 sequences, about a third detected once. The starting material was PBMCs, obtained before or after stereotactic body radiation therapy (not recorded which). Every receptor here comes from a donor over 45 with non-small cell lung cancer.

This clonotype is medium-sized (0.01 to 0.1%) by share. The V call is TRBV20-1, the J call TRBJ1-2; 8 bases match TRBD1. The length of the CDR3 is 10 residues. CDR1 is DFQATT, CDR2 SNEGSKA, per germline (reference sequence). The ends lost 6 bases at V and 7 bases at J; junction bases unmatched: 1. The CDR3 region is CSAGQGGYTF. The CDR3 bases are TGCAGTGCCGGACAGGGTGGCTACACCTTC.

This clonotype was counted once. The chain uses TRBV6-1 and TRBJ2-7; D not certain. Germline lookup yields CDR1 MNHNS and CDR2 SASEGT. This CDR3 is 14 amino acids long. Between the trimmed V and J ends, which lost 10 bases and 6 bases, there was a span of 22 bases. The CDR3 spells CANRPSATPSEQYF. Here the CDR3 DNA reads TGTGCCAACAGACCATCCGCGACACCGTCCGAGCAGTACTTC.

The V and J genes are TRBV6-1 and TRBJ2-3; D remains ambiguous. Trimming took off 4 bases at V and 10 bases at J, with 21 bases between the two ends. The CDR3 is 15 amino acids. Germline V gene sequence: CDR1 MNHNS, CDR2 SASEGT. The CDR3 DNA is TGTGCCAGCAGTGGCCAGTGGTCCCCTCTTCGTGCGCAGTATTTT. Translated, it gives CASSGQWSPLRAQYF.

Comments on this clonotype: An end of the junction does not agree with germline; a read error may underlie this. V and J are TRBV28 and TRBJ1-6; 7 bases match TRBD1. The V gene's germline CDR1 is MDHEN and CDR2 SYDVKM. The CDR3 runs to 15 residues. The CDR3 spells CASSLCQGVSSPLHF. CDR3 bases: TGCGCCAGCAGTTTATGTCAGGGGGTAAGCTCACCCCTCCACTTT. Together with reference TRBV28 and TRBJ1-6, the CDR3 gives the full variable domain: DVKVTQSSRYLVKRTGEKVFLECVQDMDHENMFWYRQDPGLGLRLIYFSYDVKMKEKGDIPEGYSVSREKKERFSLILESASTNQTSMYLCASSLCQGVSSPLHFGNGTRLTVT.

This clonotype was recorded many times. The rearrangement joins TRBV4-2 to TRBJ2-1; D not resolved. CDR3 length: 16 amino acids. Germline V CDR1 and CDR2: LGHNA, YNFKEQ. V shed 0 bases and J shed 8 bases, with 17 bases lying between them. CDR3 DNA: TGTGCCAGCAGCCAAGATCGGGCTTCCTTCAGCGATGAGCAGTTCTTC. Encoded protein: CASSQDRASFSDEQFF.